The rows below give T cell receptor beta chains drawn from one sample of a study of prognosis after radiotherapy for stage I lung cancer. TCRdb fed the multiplex PCR reads into MiXCR, producing one record per CDR3 protein. Found here are about 28,000 distinct CDR3 sequences, approximately 31% of them singletons; the top ten hold about an eighth. Here the sequenced sample was PBMCs, taken before or after stereotactic body radiation therapy (not recorded which). These receptors came from a donor aged 50 or older with non-small cell lung cancer. CDR3s include the opening cysteine and the closing phenylalanine or tryptophan. The D gene is left open where the match is weak. Expanded clones are given a class, and other clones once, few, many or no size at all.

.	TRBJ1-3	TRBV30	many	TGTGCCTGGATGCCGGGCTTTGGGGGCCCTAGAAACACCATATATTTT	CAWMPGFGGPRNTIYF
.	TRBJ2-4	TRBV20-1	.	TGCAGTGCCAGTACGGCCAGCAACATTCAGTACTTC	CSASTASNIQYF
.	TRBJ1-4	TRBV19	many	TGTGCCAGTAGTATCTGGGCAACTAATGAAAAACTGTTTTTT	CASSIWATNEKLFF
TRBD2	TRBJ2-1	TRBV7-9	many	TGTGCCAGCAGCCGGGTGACTAGCGGGTCTTTGGAGTTCTTC	CASSRVTSGSLEFF
TRBD1	TRBJ2-2	TRBV9	many	TGTGTCAGCAGCATCCCGGGACAGGGGGCGTCAAGGACCGGGGAGCTGTTTTTT	CVSSIPGQGASRTGELFF
.	TRBJ2-7	TRBV4-2	many	TGTGCCAGCAGCCAAGATCTGGGGACGGGAAAGTACGAGCAGTACTTC	CASSQDLGTGKYEQYF
.	TRBJ1-1	TRBV12-3/TRBV12-4	many	TGTGCCAGCAGTTTAGTTAGGTCTGAAGCTTTCTTT	CASSLVRSEAFF
TRBD1	TRBJ2-3	TRBV11-2	.	TGTGCCAGCAGCTTATCGGACGCCGGGACAGGGACAGATACGCAGTATTTT	CASSLSDAGTGTDTQYF
.	TRBJ2-5	TRBV15	many	TGTGCCTTGGACTCACAAGAGACCCAGTACTTC	CALDSQETQYF
.	TRBJ2-7	TRBV13	many	TGTGCCAGCAGCTTCGGGGGGCAGGAGGACGAGCAGTACTTC	CASSFGGQEDEQYF
.	TRBJ2-2	TRBV27	once	TGTGCCAGCAGCCTACAGGGATCTGGTGAGCTGTTTTTT	CASSLQGSGELFF
TRBD1	TRBJ2-1	TRBV7-8	.	TGTGCCAGCAGCTTATCTAACAGGGGTACTTACGGGGAGCAGTTCTTC	CASSLSNRGTYGEQFF
.	TRBJ1-4	TRBV28	many	TGTGCCAGCAGCTCCCCTCCTGAGGATGAAAAACTGTTTTTT	CASSSPPEDEKLFF
TRBD1	TRBJ2-7	TRBV5-1	many	TGCGCCAGCAGCCCTAAACAGGGGCGGCTGGGAATCTACGAGCAGTACTTC	CASSPKQGRLGIYEQYF
.	TRBJ2-1	TRBV5-4	few	TGTGCCAGCAGGGACGTCAGGGCACTCTCCTACAATGAGCAGTTCTTC	CASRDVRALSYNEQFF
.	TRBJ2-5	TRBV12-3/TRBV12-4	.	TGTGCCAGCAGTTTTTCGATCTGGGGCCAAGAGACCCAGTACTTC	CASSFSIWGQETQYF
.	TRBJ2-1	TRBV13	many	TGTGCCAGCAGTTCCTATCACAACAATGAGCAGTTCTTC	CASSSYHNNEQFF
.	TRBJ2-5	TRBV11-3	medium-sized	TGTGCCAGCAGCTTAGGGGTCCAGGGGGGCTCCGAAGAGACCCAGTACTTC	CASSLGVQGGSEETQYF
TRBD2	TRBJ2-1	TRBV2	once	TGTGCCAGCAGTGACTGGGGGGGAGAGAATGAGCAGTTCTTC	CASSDWGGENEQFF
.	TRBJ1-5	TRBV11-1	medium-sized	TGTGCCAGCAGCAGATCCCTGACAGAGCCCCAGCATTTT	CASSRSLTEPQHF
.	TRBJ1-2	TRBV5-5	many	TGTGCCAGCAGTCTAGGACAGTCCTATGGCTACACCTTC	CASSLGQSYGYTF
.	TRBJ1-5	TRBV28	many	TGTGCCAGCAGTTTTTTCAGGGTAGTTATTCAGCCCCAGCATTTT	CASSFFRVVIQPQHF
.	TRBJ1-5	TRBV27	many	TGTGCCAGCAGTACAAACGGACCCACTAGGAATCAGCCCCAGCATTTT	CASSTNGPTRNQPQHF
TRBD2	TRBJ2-3	TRBV5-4	many	TGTGCCAGCAGCTTGGGACTAGCGGGGCACACAGATACGCAGTATTTT	CASSLGLAGHTDTQYF
TRBD2	TRBJ2-1	TRBV24-1	many	TGTGCCACCAGTGATCCCGCGGGGGGGAGCGGGAGAAATGAGCAGTTCTTC	CATSDPAGGSGRNEQFF
.	TRBJ2-3	TRBV14	many	TGTGCCAGCAGCCAAGATACAGTAACTAGCACAGATACGCAGTATTTT	CASSQDTVTSTDTQYF
.	TRBJ2-5	TRBV10-3	many	TGTGCCACGGCGACAGGTGAAGAGACCCAGTACTTC	CATATGEETQYF
TRBD1	TRBJ2-5	TRBV20-1	.	TGCAGTGCTGGACAGGGTTGGGAGACCCAGTACTTC	CSAGQGWETQYF
.	TRBJ2-1	TRBV5-1	.	TGCGCCAGCAGCTTGTCGACAGGAGTCCGGGGTGAGCAGTTCTTC	CASSLSTGVRGEQFF
.	TRBJ2-3	TRBV6-2/TRBV6-3	.	TGTGCCAGCAGTGAAGTTGGTGGGGCCGACACAGATACGAAGTATTTT	CASSEVGGADTDTKYF
.	TRBJ2-3	TRBV19	many	TGTGCCAGTAGGAATCCCCTCCTTAGCACAGATACGCAGTATTTT	CASRNPLLSTDTQYF
.	TRBJ2-7	TRBV30	.	TGTGCCTGGAGTCCCATAGGGGGGCAATACGAGCAGTACTTC	CAWSPIGGQYEQYF
.	TRBJ2-5	TRBV19	many	TGTGCCAGTAGTATAAACAGCCAAGAGACCCAGTACTTC	CASSINSQETQYF
.	TRBJ2-3	TRBV7-6	once	TGTGCCAGCAGGTTAAGGACCGGGTTATTCGATACGCAGTATTTT	CASRLRTGLFDTQYF
.	TRBJ1-5	TRBV6-2/TRBV6-3	.	TGTGCCAGCAGTGACGGCACGGGGGGTAAGCCCCAGCATTTT	CASSDGTGGKPQHF
.	TRBJ2-1	TRBV27	many	TGTGCCAGCAGTTCGACTCGGGGGGCCGAGTTCTTC	CASSSTRGAEFF
.	TRBJ2-7	TRBV5-1	.	TGCGCCAGCAGCGACCACGGGGGCCAGGTCGAGCAGTACTTC	CASSDHGGQVEQYF
TRBD1	TRBJ1-2	TRBV20-1	many	TGCAGTGCTAACAGGGGATTCGGCTATGGCTACACCTTC	CSANRGFGYGYTF
TRBD1	TRBJ2-7	TRBV19	medium-sized	TGTGCCAGTAGTACCGACAGGGTGTCCTACGAGCAGTACTTC	CASSTDRVSYEQYF
TRBD2	TRBJ2-5	TRBV12-3/TRBV12-4	many	TGTGCCAGCAGTTTTTCGAGCGGGGGCCAAGAGACCCAGTACTTC	CASSFSSGGQETQYF
.	TRBJ2-1	TRBV11-2	.	TGTGCCAGCAGCCCACGCTACAATGAGCAGTTCTTC	CASSPRYNEQFF
.	TRBJ1-2	TRBV10-3	many	TGTGCCATCACAGACGTGAACTATGGCTACACCTTC	CAITDVNYGYTF
TRBD2	TRBJ2-3	TRBV7-9	.	TGTTCCAGCAGGGCGGGGGGAATGTATACGCAGTATTTT	CSSRAGGMYTQYF
TRBD2	TRBJ2-7	TRBV19	many	TGTGCCAGTAGTCCCGGGACTAGCGGGCTTGAGCAGTACTTC	CASSPGTSGLEQYF
TRBD1	TRBJ1-1	TRBV6-5	many	TGTGCCAGCAGTTACACCTACGACAGGGGTGTTGAAGCTTTCTTT	CASSYTYDRGVEAFF
.	TRBJ2-2	TRBV9	many	TGTGCCAGCAGCGTCGGGCATACGAACACCGGGGAGCTGTTTTTT	CASSVGHTNTGELFF
TRBD2	TRBJ2-1	TRBV11-3	medium-sized	TGTGCCAGCAGCTCCGGACTAGTGGGCAATGAGCAGTTCTTC	CASSSGLVGNEQFF
.	TRBJ1-1	TRBV28	many	TGTGCCAGCAGCAGACCAGAGAACACTGAAGCTTTCTTT	CASSRPENTEAFF
TRBD2	TRBJ2-5	TRBV20-1	many	TGCAGTGCTGAGCGGGGGTCCAAAGAGACCCAGTACTTC	CSAERGSKETQYF